This T cell receptor (beta chain) was observed in a study of tumor-infiltrating lymphocytes in glioblastoma multiforme. Multiple V-beta primers and a C-beta primer amplified TCRB from RNA. Using its own MiXCR run on the multiplex PCR reads, TCRdb lists one record per CDR3 protein. Among about 9,600 distinct CDR3 sequences, about 67% were seen once, and the ten largest hold about 54%. Germline CDR1 and CDR2: ENHRY and SYGVKD. The CDR3 is made up of 12 amino acids. Trimming left V 3 bases short and J 6 bases short, with 6 bases between. The chain carries TRBV10-3 and TRBJ2-1; weak D call: TRBD2 (5 bases). The clonotype was recovered from a male donor with glioblastoma. Sequenced sample: brain tumor tissue. CDR3 DNA: TGTGCCATCAGTGATACTAGCAATGAGCAGTTCTTC. Its protein product is CAISDTSNEQFF.